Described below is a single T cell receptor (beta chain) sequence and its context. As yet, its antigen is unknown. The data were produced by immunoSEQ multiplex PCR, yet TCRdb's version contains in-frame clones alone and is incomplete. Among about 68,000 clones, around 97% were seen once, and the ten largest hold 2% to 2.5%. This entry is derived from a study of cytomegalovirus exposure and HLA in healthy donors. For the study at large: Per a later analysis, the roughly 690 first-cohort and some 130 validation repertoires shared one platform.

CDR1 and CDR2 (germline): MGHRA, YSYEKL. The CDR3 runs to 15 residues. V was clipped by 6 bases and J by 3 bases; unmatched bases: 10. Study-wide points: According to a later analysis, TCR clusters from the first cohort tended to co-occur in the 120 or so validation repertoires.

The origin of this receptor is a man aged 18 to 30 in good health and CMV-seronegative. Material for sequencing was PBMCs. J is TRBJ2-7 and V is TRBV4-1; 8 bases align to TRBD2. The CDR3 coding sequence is TGCGCCAGCAGACAGACCGGGACTAGGGACTACGAGCAGTACTTC. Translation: CASRQTGTRDYEQYF.